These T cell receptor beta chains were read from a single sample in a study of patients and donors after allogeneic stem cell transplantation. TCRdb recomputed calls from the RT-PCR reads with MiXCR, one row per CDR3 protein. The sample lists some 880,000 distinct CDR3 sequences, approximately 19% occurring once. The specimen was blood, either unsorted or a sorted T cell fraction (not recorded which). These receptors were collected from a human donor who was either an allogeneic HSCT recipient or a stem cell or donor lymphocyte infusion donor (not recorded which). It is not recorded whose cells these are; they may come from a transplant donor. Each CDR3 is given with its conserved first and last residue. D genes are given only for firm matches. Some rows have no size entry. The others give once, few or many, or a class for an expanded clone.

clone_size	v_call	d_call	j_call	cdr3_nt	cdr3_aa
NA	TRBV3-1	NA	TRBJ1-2	TGTGCCAGCAGCCAAGATCTTGGGGGGGTTGGCTACACCTTC	CASSQDLGGVGYTF
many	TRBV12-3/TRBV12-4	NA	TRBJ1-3	TGTGCCAGCAGGGGTGGAAACACCATATATTTT	CASRGGNTIYF
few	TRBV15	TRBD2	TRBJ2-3	TGTGCCACCAGCAGAGTTGAGCGGGGGGGCGGAGATACGCAGTATTTT	CATSRVERGGGDTQYF
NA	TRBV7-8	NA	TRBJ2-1	TGTGCCAGCAGCTGGCCGGTGGGCTCCTACAATGAGCAGTTCTTC	CASSWPVGSYNEQFF
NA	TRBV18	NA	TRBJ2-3	TGTGCCAGCTCACCACGTCCCTTTGCCACAGATACGCAGTATTTT	CASSPRPFATDTQYF
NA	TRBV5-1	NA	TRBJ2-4	TGCGCCAGCAGCTCAACGGACACCAGAAACATTCAGTACTTC	CASSSTDTRNIQYF
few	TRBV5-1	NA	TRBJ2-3	TGCGCCAGCAGCTTTCTTAGCGGTCCTAGCACAGATACGCAGTATTTT	CASSFLSGPSTDTQYF
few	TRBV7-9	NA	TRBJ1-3	TGTGCCAGCAGGACAGGAGATCGAAACACCATATATTTT	CASRTGDRNTIYF
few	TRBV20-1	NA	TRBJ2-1	TGCAGTGCTAGAGATAAGCTAGCAGCTAGCAATGAGCAGTTCTTC	CSARDKLAASNEQFF
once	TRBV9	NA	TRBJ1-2	TGTGCCAGCAGCGTAGGGCATGGCTACACCTTC	CASSVGHGYTF
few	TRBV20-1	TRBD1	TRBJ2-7	TGCAGTGCTCGGGACAGGGCCTACGAGCAGTACTTC	CSARDRAYEQYF
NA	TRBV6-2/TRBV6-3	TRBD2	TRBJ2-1	TGTGCCAGCACCCAGCGGCTCGGACTAGCGGGCAATGAGCAGTTCTTC	CASTQRLGLAGNEQFF
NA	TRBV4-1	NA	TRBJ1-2	TGCGCCAGCAGCCAAGATCGGGACGAATGGACGATCTATGGCTACACCTTC	CASSQDRDEWTIYGYTF
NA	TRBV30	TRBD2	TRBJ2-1	TGTGCCTGGAGTGCCCGGACTAGCTCCTACAATGAGCAGTTCTTC	CAWSARTSSYNEQFF
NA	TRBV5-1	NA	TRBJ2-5	TGCGCCAGCAGGGTTATGGAGACCCAGTACTTC	CASRVMETQYF
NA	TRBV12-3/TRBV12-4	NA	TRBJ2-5	TGTGCCAGCAACCCCAACGGACCGTGGGGAGAGACCCAGTACTTC	CASNPNGPWGETQYF
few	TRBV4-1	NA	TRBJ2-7	TGCGCCAGCAGCCAGTGGATGAGGTCCTACGAGCAGTACTTC	CASSQWMRSYEQYF
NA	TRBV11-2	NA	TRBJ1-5	TGTGCCAGCAGCATCGGGCTGGGCATTTTCAATCAGCCCCAGCATTTT	CASSIGLGIFNQPQHF
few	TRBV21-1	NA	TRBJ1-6	TGTGCCAGCAGCAAAAGTCCTACAGGGGAGGCCTATAATTCACCCCTCCACTTT	CASSKSPTGEAYNSPLHF
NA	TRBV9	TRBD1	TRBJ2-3	TGTGCCAGCAGCGTCACTTCACAGGGGAGAGATACGCAGTATTTT	CASSVTSQGRDTQYF
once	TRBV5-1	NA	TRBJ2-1	TGCGCCAGCAGCGCGGGCCCAGGCAGGGAGTTCAATGAGCAGTTCTTC	CASSAGPGREFNEQFF
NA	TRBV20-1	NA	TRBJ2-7	TGCAGTGCCCTTACCTGGGGTAAGAGTTTCTACGAGCAGTACTTC	CSALTWGKSFYEQYF
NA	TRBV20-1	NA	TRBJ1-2	TGCAGTGCTAGAGGAGGGGATCCAATCTATGGCTACACCTTC	CSARGGDPIYGYTF
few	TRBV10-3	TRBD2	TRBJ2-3	TGTGCCATCAGTGGGGGAGGGGAGGCAGATACGCAGTATTTT	CAISGGGEADTQYF
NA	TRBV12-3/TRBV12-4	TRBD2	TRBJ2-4	TGTGCCAGCACCTGGGGGGGAGCCAAAAACATTCAGTACTTC	CASTWGGAKNIQYF
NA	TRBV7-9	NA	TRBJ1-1	TGTGCCAGCAGCCTGATAACGAACACTGAAGCTTTCTTT	CASSLITNTEAFF
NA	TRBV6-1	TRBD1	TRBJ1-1	TGTGCCAGCACCTACAGACAGGGGGTAGGCACTGAAGCTTTCTTT	CASTYRQGVGTEAFF
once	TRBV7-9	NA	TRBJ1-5	TGTGCCAGCAGCTTAAATGTTGGCAGGGGATATCAGCCCCAGCATTTT	CASSLNVGRGYQPQHF
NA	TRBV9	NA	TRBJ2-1	TGTGCCAGCAGCGTAGAAGGGAGAAGTGATGAGCAGTTCTTC	CASSVEGRSDEQFF